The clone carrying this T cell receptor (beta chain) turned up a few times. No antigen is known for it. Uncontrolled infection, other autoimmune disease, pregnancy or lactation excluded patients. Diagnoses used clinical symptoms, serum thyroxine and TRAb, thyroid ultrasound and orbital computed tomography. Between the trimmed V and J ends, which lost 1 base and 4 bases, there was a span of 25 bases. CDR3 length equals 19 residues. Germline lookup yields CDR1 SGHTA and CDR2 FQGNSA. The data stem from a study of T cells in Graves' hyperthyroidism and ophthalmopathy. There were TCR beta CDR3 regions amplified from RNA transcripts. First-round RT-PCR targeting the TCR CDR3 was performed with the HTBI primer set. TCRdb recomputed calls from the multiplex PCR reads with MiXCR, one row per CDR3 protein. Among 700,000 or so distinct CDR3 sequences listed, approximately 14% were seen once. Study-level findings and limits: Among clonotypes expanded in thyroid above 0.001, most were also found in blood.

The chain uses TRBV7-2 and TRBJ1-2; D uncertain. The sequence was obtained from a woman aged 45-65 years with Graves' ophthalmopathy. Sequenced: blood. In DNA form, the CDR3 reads TGTGCCAGCAGCTTAGTTTCCGGGGAGTCCCTAGTTTCTGGCTATGGCTACACCTTC. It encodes CASSLVSGESLVSGYGYTF.